This TCR beta chain is from a study of cytomegalovirus exposure and HLA in healthy donors. Across the whole study: The study's early data release held about 77 million unique TCRs from HLA-typed donors. When fewer than 400 donors were genotyped, around 77% of them were found to fall in the Caucasian-associated ancestry cluster.

Per germline, CDR1 SGHRS and CDR2 YFSETQ. After removal of 4 bases from V and 3 bases from J, the junction contained 14 bases not matched to a gene. CDR3 size: 17 residues. PCR employed 60 Vbeta and 13 Jbeta primers. Assay: immunoSEQ multiplex PCR; the TCRdb copy retains only in-frame clones and omits some. The data show 120,000 to 150,000 clones, approximately 81% seen once. Source material: PBMCs. The TCR was taken from a boy aged 2-15 years in good health and CMV-seronegative. This chain uses TRBV5-1 with TRBJ2-7, with TRBD1 identical over 9 bases. This CDR3 is CASSPGQGVMAIYEQYF. CDR3 sequence (DNA): TGCGCCAGCAGCCCGGGACAGGGTGTGATGGCCATCTACGAGCAGTACTTC. The full variable domain, its missing parts supplied by reference TRBV5-1 and TRBJ2-7, is KAGVTQTPRYLIKTRGQQVTLSCSPISGHRSVSWYQQTPGQGLQFLFEYFSETQRNKGNFPGRFSGRQFSNSRSEMNVSTLELGDSALYLCASSPGQGVMAIYEQYFGPGTRLTVT.